A selection of T cell receptor beta chains follows, all from one sample in a study of human thymus T cells. Clones were read by immunoSEQ multiplex PCR, and TCRdb kept only the in-frame ones, dropping some. The sample includes about 78,000 clones, nearly 98% seen only once; the top ten take roughly 0.028%. Sequencing used thymus tissue. These receptors all come from a boy younger than two with a congenital heart defect but otherwise immunologically healthy. The CDR3 runs from the conserved cysteine through the conserved F or W. D genes are given only for firm matches. Size tells how often a clone was seen (once, few, many) or the class of an expanded clone, and some rows leave it out.

v_gene	abundance	d_gene	len	j_gene	CDR3aa	CDR3nt
TRBV6-6	NA	NA	13	TRBJ2-1	CASSGSSYNEQFF	TGTGCCAGCAGTGGAAGCTCCTACAATGAGCAGTTCTTC
TRBV27	NA	TRBD1	18	TRBJ2-7	CASRARDRGSNSSYEQYF	TGTGCCAGCCGCGCCCGGGACAGGGGTAGTAATAGCTCCTACGAGCAGTACTTC
TRBV2	NA	TRBD2	13	TRBJ2-2	CARSSGRVGELFF	TGTGCCCGATCTAGCGGGAGAGTCGGGGAGCTGTTTTTT
TRBV7-9	NA	NA	13	TRBJ2-3	CASTGTYTDTQYF	TGTGCCAGCACCGGGACTTACACAGATACGCAGTATTTT
TRBV11-2	NA	NA	17	TRBJ2-7	CASSLGGLSPNHYEQYF	TGTGCCAGCAGCTTAGGGGGGTTGTCCCCCAATCACTACGAGCAGTACTTC
TRBV5-3	once	NA	15	TRBJ1-4	CARSLKAGGNEKLFF	TGTGCCAGAAGCTTGAAGGCAGGCGGGAACGAAAAACTGTTTTTT
TRBV28	NA	NA	13	TRBJ1-5	CASSKQGYQPQHF	TGTGCCAGCAGTAAGCAGGGGTATCAGCCCCAGCATTTT
TRBV27	NA	TRBD2	22	TRBJ2-1	CASSLWWAGTSGGPRSYNEQFF	TGTGCCAGCAGTTTATGGTGGGCCGGGACTAGCGGGGGCCCCCGCTCCTACAATGAGCAGTTCTTC
TRBV19	NA	NA	15	TRBJ1-5	CASSMPGGGNQPQHF	TGTGCCAGTAGTATGCCGGGGGGTGGCAATCAGCCCCAGCATTTT
TRBV18	NA	NA	17	TRBJ1-3	CASSPDRTASSGNTIYF	TGTGCCAGCTCACCCGATCGGACAGCCAGCTCTGGAAACACCATATATTTT
TRBV5-6	NA	NA	16	TRBJ1-3	CASSPRQVYPGNTIYF	TGTGCCAGCAGCCCCCGACAGGTATACCCTGGAAACACCATATATTTT
TRBV6-1	NA	TRBD2	19	TRBJ2-3	CASSEALLGRARLTDTQYF	TGTGCCAGCAGTGAAGCGCTCCTCGGGAGGGCCCGTCTCACAGATACGCAGTATTTT
TRBV6-5	NA	TRBD2	15	TRBJ2-7	CASSCGLADSYEQYF	TGTGCCAGCAGTTGTGGACTAGCGGACTCCTACGAGCAGTACTTC
TRBV6-1	once	NA	17	TRBJ2-7	CASSDFSDSLSSYEQYF	TGTGCCAGCAGTGACTTCTCGGACAGCCTTTCCTCCTACGAGCAGTACTTC
TRBV10-2	NA	TRBD2	17	TRBJ2-5	CASSAPRRTSGPETQYF	TGCGCCAGCAGTGCCCCACGAAGGACTAGCGGGCCAGAGACCCAGTACTTC
TRBV5-1	NA	TRBD1	14	TRBJ1-3	CASSPGQRGDTIYF	TGCGCCAGCAGCCCGGGACAGAGGGGGGACACCATATATTTT
TRBV19	NA	TRBD2	17	TRBJ2-5	CASTRGTSGLDQETQYF	TGTGCCAGTACAAGGGGGACTAGCGGATTAGACCAAGAGACCCAGTACTTC
TRBV29-1	NA	TRBD2	17	TRBJ2-3	CSVDLAGGPGSTDTQYF	TGCAGCGTTGACCTAGCGGGAGGGCCCGGGTCCACAGATACGCAGTATTTT
TRBV2	NA	NA	12	TRBJ2-5	CASFRVKETQYF	TGTGCCAGCTTCCGGGTTAAAGAGACCCAGTACTTC
TRBV11-1	NA	NA	18	TRBJ2-7	CASRPRDGPTGRPYEQYF	TGTGCCAGCAGACCCCGGGACGGGCCCACCGGGAGACCCTACGAGCAGTACTTC
TRBV27	NA	NA	16	TRBJ2-7	CASSSRPQGLDYEQYF	TGTGCCAGCAGTTCAAGACCACAGGGTCTCGACTACGAGCAGTACTTC
TRBV12-5	once	TRBD2	17	TRBJ2-3	CASGLVRLAGPPDTQYF	TGTGCTAGTGGTTTGGTACGACTAGCGGGGCCGCCAGATACGCAGTATTTT
TRBV19	NA	TRBD2	21	TRBJ2-1	CASSTGLAGGPIFSSYNEQFF	TGTGCCAGTAGTACCGGACTAGCGGGAGGACCGATATTTAGCTCCTACAATGAGCAGTTCTTC
TRBV2	NA	NA	19	TRBJ2-7	CASSECLEAGPLLSYEQYF	TGTGCCAGCAGTGAATGTCTAGAGGCAGGCCCTCTACTCTCCTACGAGCAGTACTTC
TRBV10-3	NA	NA	14	TRBJ1-2	CAISESTVPYGYTF	TGTGCCATCAGTGAGTCGACAGTACCCTATGGCTACACCTTC
TRBV28	NA	NA	15	TRBJ2-7	CASSTNGTLPYEQYF	TGTGCCAGCAGTACAAACGGGACCCTTCCTTACGAGCAGTACTTC